This is a list of T cell receptor beta chains from one sample in a study of control samples from healthy donors and cancer patients. Using immunoSEQ multiplex PCR, the repertoire was profiled, and TCRdb retains in-frame clones only, with some absent. Of 65,000 to 70,000 clones listed, roughly 82% are singletons. The sample taken for sequencing was PBMCs. The receptors stem from a woman in her 50s with lung cancer. Each CDR3 is given with its conserved first and last residue.

TRBV19,TRBJ1-2,CASRTGTIHGYTF
TRBV5-6,TRBJ2-7,CASSSPGGAYEQYF
TRBV12-3/TRBV12-4,TRBJ1-2,CASSPGPNYGYTF
TRBV10-3,TRBJ1-2,CAISVPPGNSNYGYTF
TRBV19,TRBJ1-1,CASSIPLNTEAFF
TRBV6-6,TRBJ2-7,CASSMRGGPYEQYF
TRBV15,TRBJ1-3,CATSLHGDSTGNTIYF
TRBV2,TRBJ2-7,CASSEKGQGYEQYF
TRBV28,TRBJ2-6,CASTGTSSGANVLTF
TRBV5-1,TRBJ2-5,CASSLVLASQETQYF
TRBV7-8,TRBJ2-7,CASSFARDGASYEQYF